The next 25 T cell receptor beta chains were all read from a single sample in a study of blood T cell repertoires in COVID-19. Data came from immunoSEQ multiplex PCR; TCRdb stores just in-frame clones and leaves some out. The sample holds 200,000 to 250,000 clones, roughly nine tenths seen once. Sequencing input: peripheral blood. These receptors were taken from a man younger than 40 with acute or convalescent COVID-19.

The chain couples TRBV28 to TRBJ1-5; 9 nucleotides agree with TRBD1. The trim removed 5 bases at V and 5 bases at J, leaving 7 bases unmatched. Looked up from germline, CDR1 is MDHEN and CDR2 is SYDVKM. The CDR3 is made up of 15 amino acids. For the CDR3, the DNA is TGTGCCAGCAGTGCGTCGGGACAGGGACATCAGCCCCAGCATTTT. Translating gives CASSASGQGHQPQHF. The full variable domain, its missing parts supplied by reference TRBV28 and TRBJ1-5, is DVKVTQSSRYLVKRTGEKVFLECVQDMDHENMFWYRQDPGLGLRLIYFSYDVKMKEKGDIPEGYSVSREKKERFSLILESASTNQTSMYLCASSASGQGHQPQHFGDGTRLSIL.

The chain carries TRBV30 and TRBJ2-7; TRBD2 matches at 10 bases. The CDR3 runs to 16 residues. In germline, CDR1 is GTSNPN, CDR2 SVGIG (reference sequence). The junction had 9 bases not matched to a gene; V was cut back by 2 bases and J by 2 bases. CDR3 nucleotides: TGTGCCTGGAGTTATGCTAGCGGGAGCAGGGCCTACGAGCAGTACTTC. Translated: CAWSYASGSRAYEQYF.

This chain connects TRBV5-1 to TRBJ2-4; possibly TRBD1 for D (5 bases). Germline lookup yields CDR1 SGHRS and CDR2 YFSETQ. The CDR3 has 16 amino acids. V shed 0 bases and J shed 0 bases, with 10 bases lying between them. The CDR3 bases are TGCGCCAGCAGCTTGGAAGGGGTCGGAGCCAAAAACATTCAGTACTTC. This codes for CASSLEGVGAKNIQYF.

The V and J genes are TRBV6-5 and TRBJ1-1, with D possibly being TRBD1 (5 bases). Germline V gene lookup returns CDR1 MNHEY and CDR2 SVGAGI. The CDR3 is made up of 15 amino acids. V lost 7 bases, J lost 0 bases, and 15 bases lay in between. CDR3 DNA sequence: TGTGCCAGCACCCCCCGCAGGGCCTTGAACACTGAAGCTTTCTTT. Protein: CASTPRRALNTEAFF.

V and J are TRBV29-1 and TRBJ1-2, with TRBD1 matching over 9 bases. CDR1 and CDR2 from the germline V gene are SQVTM and ANQGSEA. Germline trimming cut 2 bases from V and 4 bases from J; bases unmatched to any gene: 14. The CDR3 contains 17 residues. CDR3 region: CSVESADRGGVGYGYTF. The CDR3, as DNA: TGCAGCGTTGAATCGGCGGACAGGGGAGGGGTAGGCTATGGCTACACCTTC. The whole variable domain, remainder taken from reference TRBV29-1 and TRBJ1-2, is SAVISQKPSRDICQRGTSLTIQCQVDSQVTMMFWYRQQPGQSLTLIATANQGSEATYESGFVIDKFPISRPNLTFSTLTVSNMSPEDSSIYLCSVESADRGGVGYGYTFGSGTRLTVV.

This chain links TRBV5-8 with TRBJ2-5; 11 bases match TRBD1. This CDR3 is 17 amino acids long. Trimming took 4 bases from V and 1 from J; bases not matched to a gene: 9. Looked up from germline, CDR1 is SGHTS and CDR2 is YDEGEE. The CDR3 sequence is CASSPRTGGMIQETQYF. The CDR3 coding sequence is TGTGCCAGCAGCCCTCGGACAGGGGGCATGATCCAAGAGACCCAGTACTTC.

The rearrangement links TRBV5-1 to TRBJ1-4; tentatively, D is TRBD1 (5 bases). The CDR3 has 15 residues. CDR1 is SGHRS and CDR2 is YFSETQ in the germline V gene. V was trimmed by 0 bases and J by 8 bases, leaving 14 bases between them. The CDR3 protein is CASSLAGGGNEKLFF. The CDR3 DNA follows: TGCGCCAGCAGCTTGGCCGGGGGAGGGAACGAAAAACTGTTTTTT. The variable domain in full, with the rest retrieved from reference TRBV5-1 and TRBJ1-4, is KAGVTQTPRYLIKTRGQQVTLSCSPISGHRSVSWYQQTPGQGLQFLFEYFSETQRNKGNFPGRFSGRQFSNSRSEMNVSTLELGDSALYLCASSLAGGGNEKLFFGSGTQLSVL.

The chain couples TRBV28 to TRBJ1-5, with TRBD1 identical over 7 bases. J was trimmed by 0 bases and V by 1 base; bases with no gene match: 12. Germline V gene sequence: CDR1 MDHEN, CDR2 SYDVKM. The CDR3 consists of 19 residues. The CDR3 protein is CASSLFLGTVQYSNQPQHF. The DNA of the CDR3 is TGTGCCAGCAGTTTATTCCTTGGGACAGTTCAATATAGCAATCAGCCCCAGCATTTT.

The gene calls are TRBV5-1 and TRBJ1-1, with 8 positions matching TRBD1. In germline, CDR1 is SGHRS, CDR2 YFSETQ. The CDR3 runs to 13 residues. V lost 5 bases, J lost 4 bases, and 4 bases stayed unmatched. The CDR3 protein is CASRVQGGTEAFF. The CDR3 DNA is TGCGCCAGCAGGGTACAGGGGGGCACTGAAGCTTTCTTT.

V usage is TRBV28 and J usage is TRBJ2-2; the D gene is possibly TRBD1 (5 bases). Germline V gene sequence: CDR1 MDHEN, CDR2 SYDVKM. The CDR3 is 14 residues long. V lost 6 bases and J 5 bases, leaving 13 bases between the germline ends. The CDR3 region has the DNA TGTGCCAGCAGGGGGCCAGCAAGGACCGGGGAGCTGTTTTTT. Translating gives CASRGPARTGELFF.

The CDR3 reads CAWARGNYGYTF. The CDR3 nucleotides are TGTGCCTGGGCGCGCGGTAACTATGGCTACACCTTC. The chain combines TRBV30 with TRBJ1-2; D is undetermined. Trimming cost V 5 bases and J 1 base, with 8 bases left between them. In germline, CDR1 is GTSNPN, CDR2 SVGIG (reference sequence). The CDR3 loop spans 12 amino acids. Together with reference TRBV30 and TRBJ1-2, the CDR3 gives the full variable domain: SQTIHQWPATLVQPVGSPLSLECTVEGTSNPNLYWYRQAAGRGLQLLFYSVGIGQISSEVPQNLSASRPQDRQFILSSKKLLLSDSGFYLCAWARGNYGYTFGSGTRLTVV.

The chain has TRBV6-5 and TRBJ2-7, with a possible D match to TRBD2 (6 bases). V was clipped by 0 bases and J by 4 bases, with 10 bases between them. Germline V gene data show CDR1 as MNHEY and CDR2 as SVGAGI. This CDR3 spans 14 amino acids. The CDR3 DNA follows: TGTGCCAGCAGTTACTCCGGGAGCGGTTACGAGCAGTACTTC. Protein: CASSYSGSGYEQYF.

This chain joins TRBV5-1 and TRBJ1-1; D not resolved. CDR1 and CDR2 from the germline V gene are SGHRS and YFSETQ. Trimming left V 1 base short and J 5 bases short, with 12 bases between. The CDR3 is 14 residues long. The CDR3 DNA is TGCGCCAGCAGCTTGTCGACAAAGTCAACTGAAGCTTTCTTT. Residues: CASSLSTKSTEAFF. Using reference TRBV5-1 and TRBJ1-1 for the parts outside the CDR3, the full variable domain is KAGVTQTPRYLIKTRGQQVTLSCSPISGHRSVSWYQQTPGQGLQFLFEYFSETQRNKGNFPGRFSGRQFSNSRSEMNVSTLELGDSALYLCASSLSTKSTEAFFGQGTRLTVV.

The chain carries TRBV28 and TRBJ2-7, with TRBD1 as a possible D gene (5 bases). Germline assignment: CDR1 MDHEN and CDR2 SYDVKM. V lost 5 bases to trimming and J lost 2 bases, with 13 bases between them. This CDR3 contains 14 residues. This CDR3 is CASSEQGPTYEQYF. The CDR3 region has the DNA TGTGCCAGCAGTGAGCAGGGCCCAACCTACGAGCAGTACTTC.

This chain joins TRBV11-2 and TRBJ1-3; D ambiguous. The CDR3 sequence is 15 residues long. CDR1 SGHAT and CDR2 FQNNGV come from the germline V gene. Trimming stripped 2 bases from V and 0 bases from J, with 8 bases between. The CDR3 loop is CASSLMRISGNTIYF. The DNA of the CDR3 is TGTGCCAGCAGCTTAATGCGGATCTCTGGAAACACCATATATTTT.

This chain connects TRBV29-1 to TRBJ2-7; tentative D call: TRBD1 (5 bases). This CDR3 comprises 13 residues. V was cut by 7 bases and J by 3 bases, with 16 bases left in between. Germline CDR1 SQVTM, CDR2 ANQGSEA. The CDR3, as DNA: TGCAGCGGCCAGGTGGGGCAGTTCTACGAGCAGTACTTC. Translation gives CSGQVGQFYEQYF.

The chain recombines TRBV5-6 with TRBJ2-3; D uncertain. CDR1 is SGHDT, CDR2 YYEEEE, per germline. V was shortened by 4 bases and J by 6 bases, with 18 bases between the two germline ends. The CDR3 spans 15 residues. CDR3 sequence (DNA): TGTGCCAGCAGCGCCCCCCGGGTCTACCCTGATACGCAGTATTTT. This translates into CASSAPRVYPDTQYF.

This chain joins TRBV28 and TRBJ2-3; D might be TRBD1 (6 bases). The CDR3 has 16 residues. V lost 6 bases and J 1 base, leaving 17 bases between the germline ends. Per germline, CDR1 MDHEN and CDR2 SYDVKM. The CDR3 region is CASRSPQGPGTDTQYF. The CDR3 DNA reads as TGTGCCAGCAGATCCCCCCAGGGGCCAGGCACAGATACGCAGTATTTT.

The gene calls are TRBV5-6 and TRBJ1-2, with 11 positions matching TRBD1. V was pared by 2 bases and J by 8 bases, with 5 bases of the junction left unmatched. CDR1 SGHDT and CDR2 YYEEEE come from the germline V gene. There are 14 residues in the CDR3. CDR3 sequence reads: CASSFGQGARGYTF. The DNA for the CDR3 is TGTGCCAGCAGCTTTGGACAGGGGGCGCGGGGCTACACCTTC.

The chain has TRBV29-1 and TRBJ1-1, with D possibly being TRBD1 (6 bases). The germline V gene encodes CDR1 SQVTM and CDR2 ANQGSEA. V lost 3 bases and J 2 bases, leaving 7 bases between the germline ends. This CDR3 is 12 amino acids long. The CDR3 nucleotides are TGCAGCGTTGACAGGGGTAACACTGAAGCTTTCTTT. Translation gives CSVDRGNTEAFF.

The sample holds a few counts of this clone. The chain couples TRBV7-2 to TRBJ1-5; unclear D gene. The CDR3 covers 16 residues. CDR1 and CDR2 (germline): SGHTA, FQGNSA. Trimming removed 4 bases at V and 4 bases at J, with 17 bases between. CDR3 protein: CASSSSSVLLNQPQHF. The CDR3 DNA reads TGTGCCAGCAGCTCCTCGTCAGTGTTATTAAATCAGCCCCAGCATTTT.

The chain links TRBV5-4 to TRBJ2-5; TRBD1 matches 10 bases. The germline V gene has CDR1 SGHNT and CDR2 YYREEE (reference sequence). J was trimmed by 14 bases and V by 6 bases; bases with no gene match: 16. The CDR3 is 14 residues long. CDR3 bases: TGTGCCAGCACCATGGGGGACAGGGGAAACCCAACTTACTTC. Residues: CASTMGDRGNPTYF.

In its sample, this clone ranks as medium-sized. The chain employs TRBV4-1 and TRBJ1-6; weak D call: TRBD1 (6 bases). CDR1 and CDR2 (germline): MGHRA, YSYEKL. Trimming shortened V by 0 bases and J by 8 bases, and 8 bases separated the two germline ends. This CDR3 contains 14 residues. The CDR3 here is CASSQEGGYSPLHF. The CDR3 DNA reads TGCGCCAGCAGCCAAGAAGGGGGATATTCACCCCTCCACTTT.

The chain joins TRBV2 to TRBJ2-7; 12 bases fit TRBD2. CDR1 and CDR2 from the germline V gene are SNHLY and FYNNEI. This CDR3 is 15 amino acids long. Germline trimming cut 7 bases from V and 2 bases from J; bases unmatched to any gene: 6. Written as DNA, the CDR3 is TGTGCCAGCACCGAAGGACTAGCGGGAACCTACGAGCAGTACTTC. Translation: CASTEGLAGTYEQYF.

The chain has TRBV28 and TRBJ2-1; 9 bases fit TRBD2. Per the germline V gene, CDR1 is MDHEN and CDR2 is SYDVKM. Germline trimming cut 1 base from V and 6 bases from J; bases unmatched to any gene: 7. This CDR3 has 16 amino acids. CDR3 sequence: CASSLYGLAGINEQFF. The CDR3 DNA reads as TGTGCCAGCAGTTTATATGGGCTAGCGGGGATCAATGAGCAGTTCTTC.